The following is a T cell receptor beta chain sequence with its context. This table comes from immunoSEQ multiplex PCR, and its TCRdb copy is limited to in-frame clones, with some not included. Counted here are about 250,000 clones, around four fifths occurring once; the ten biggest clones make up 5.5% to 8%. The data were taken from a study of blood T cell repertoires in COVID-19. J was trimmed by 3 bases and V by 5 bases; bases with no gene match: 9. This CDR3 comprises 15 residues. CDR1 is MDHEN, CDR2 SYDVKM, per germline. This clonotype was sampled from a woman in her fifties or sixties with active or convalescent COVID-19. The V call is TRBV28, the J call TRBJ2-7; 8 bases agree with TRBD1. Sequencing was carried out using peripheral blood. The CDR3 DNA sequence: TGTGCCAGCAGTCCGTCCGGCGACAGGGGCTACGAGCAGTACTTC. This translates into CASSPSGDRGYEQYF.